This TCR beta chain was obtained from a study of blood T cells in healthy people across ages. General observations from the study: TCR beta diversity, measured per million T cells, fell in a roughly linear way with age.

Through a sample-barcoded 5' primer and a J-beta primer mix, a second PCR was run for about 6 to 11 cycles. Researchers report that each sample yielded at least 2.5 million CDR3-containing paired-end reads. MiXCR, run by TCRdb on the 5' RACE reads, gives a single entry per CDR3 protein. The sample yields 550,000 to 600,000 distinct CDR3 sequences, 25% to 30% seen once. Points on this clonotype: Its antigen is currently unknown.

This sequence originates from a woman in her 70s in good health. Sequences were obtained from blood.

This chain's CDR3 is CASSPKRSGGGNEQYF. The CDR3 DNA follows: TGTGCCAGCAGTCCAAAACGAAGCGGGGGCGGGAACGAGCAGTACTTC. The chain is built from TRBV12-3 or TRBV12-4 and TRBJ2-1; the match to TRBD2 covers 8 bases. The DNA end lines up better with TRBJ2-7; the J call may be wrong. The CDR3 consists of 16 residues.